These 4 T cell receptor beta chains came from one sample sequenced in a study of tumor-infiltrating lymphocytes in oesophageal squamous cell carcinoma. TCRdb independently ran MiXCR on the PCR reads; one entry per CDR3 protein. The table lists 15,000 to 20,000 distinct CDR3 sequences, 40% to 50% of them singletons. The sample taken for sequencing was esophageal tumor tissue. These receptor sequences come from a male donor with esophageal squamous cell carcinoma.

With respect to this clonotype: A much larger clone differs from this one at a single base, so this may be a read error. The chain carries TRBV10-3 and TRBJ2-5; D is perhaps TRBD1 or TRBD2 (5 bases each). The assigned J gene may be wrong: the sequence end matches TRBJ2-1 better. Germline-derived CDR1 and CDR2 are ENHRY and SYGVKD. The CDR3 loop spans 15 amino acids. CDR3 DNA sequence: TGTGCCATCAGTGAAAGTCCCGGGGACGGAGAGACCCAGTTCTTC. Protein sequence: CAISESPGDGETQFF.

The chain employs TRBV7-3 and TRBJ2-7; 14 positions agree with TRBD2. The J call may be mistaken, given a closer DNA end match to TRBJ2-5. The germline V gene encodes CDR1 SGHTA and CDR2 FQGTGA. The CDR3 has 14 residues. DNA of the CDR3: TGTGCCAGCAGCCGACTAGCGGGAGGGGGGACCCAGTACTTC. This sequence encodes CASSRLAGGGTQYF.

This clonotype was recorded a few times. A much larger clone differs by one base, so this may be a read error. V usage is TRBV5-6 and J usage is TRBJ2-7; D might be TRBD2 (5 bases). V was pared by 5 bases and J by 7 bases, with 22 bases between. Germline V gene data show CDR1 as SGHDT and CDR2 as YYEEEE. The CDR3 spans 15 residues. In nucleotides, the CDR3 is TGTGCCAGCAGTTCGTTAGGGAGTTCCTACAATGAGCAGTACTTC. Encoded protein: CASSSLGSSYNEQYF.

The sample holds many counts of this clonotype. A much larger clonotype is one base distant, so this may be a read error. The rearrangement links TRBV19 to TRBJ2-1; 9 bases agree with TRBD2. The J call may be in error: the DNA end matches TRBJ2-7 better. CDR3 length equals 13 residues. Germline lookup yields CDR1 LNHDA and CDR2 SQIVND (reference sequence). CDR3 sequence reads: CASGREGPNEQYF. The CDR3 DNA reads as TGTGCCAGCGGGCGGGAGGGCCCCAATGAGCAGTACTTC.